Described below is a single T cell receptor (beta chain) sequence and its context. Its antigen is unidentified. The sample carries other DNA sequences with the same CDR3. The data belong to a study of shared clonotypes between healthy human individuals. Findings and caveats of the study: Tissues were not sampled, only blood, and their repertoires likely differ.

This CDR3 contains 15 residues. Germline CDR1 SGHTS, CDR2 YDEGEE. The ends were cut back, 0 bases at V and 8 bases at J, with 17 bases in the middle. As originally analysed: Junction-only sequences produced by ImmunoSEQ had no quality scores, so filtering differed. Clones were sequenced by immunoSEQ multiplex PCR, and TCRdb holds only the in-frame ones, with some missing. V, J and clone size are those of that table, while D and trimming were read from the DNA. The sample lists roughly 490,000 clones, about three quarters seen once, with roughly 13% in the top ten. The specimen sequenced was PBMCs. The chain joins TRBV5-8 to TRBJ1-1; tentatively, D is TRBD1 (6 bases). This clonotype originated in a woman in her thirties or forties in good health. Some clones in this sample may be carry-over from other donors' samples. DNA of the CDR3: TGTGCCAGCAGCTTGGTCCCGGGGGGCACGACCGAAGCTTTCTTT. This codes for CASSLVPGGTTEAFF.